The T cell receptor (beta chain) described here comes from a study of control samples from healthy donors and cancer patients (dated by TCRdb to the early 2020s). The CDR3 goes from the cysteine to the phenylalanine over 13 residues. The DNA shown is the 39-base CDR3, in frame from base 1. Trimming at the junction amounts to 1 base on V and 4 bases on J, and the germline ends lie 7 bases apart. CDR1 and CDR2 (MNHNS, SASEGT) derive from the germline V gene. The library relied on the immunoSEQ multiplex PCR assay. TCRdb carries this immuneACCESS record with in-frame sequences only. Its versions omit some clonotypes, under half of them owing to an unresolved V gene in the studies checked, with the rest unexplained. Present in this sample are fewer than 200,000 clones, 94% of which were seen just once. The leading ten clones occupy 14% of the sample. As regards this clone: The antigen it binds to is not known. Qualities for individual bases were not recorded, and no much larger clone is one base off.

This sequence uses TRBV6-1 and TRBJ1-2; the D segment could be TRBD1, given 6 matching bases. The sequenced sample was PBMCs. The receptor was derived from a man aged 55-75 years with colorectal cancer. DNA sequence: TGTGCCAGCAGTGAAGGACAGGTCTATGGCTACACCTTC. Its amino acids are CASSEGQVYGYTF.